The 7 T cell receptor beta chains below come from one sample, sequenced in a study of T cell responses to AZD1222 COVID-19 vaccine. The method was immunoSEQ multiplex PCR; TCRdb's version includes in-frame clones alone and lacks a portion of them. The sample lists around 130,000 clones; roughly 93% were seen once. The starting material was peripheral blood, obtained on day 0 of AZD1222 vaccination. Receptor source: an adult in good health.

The chain uses TRBV2 and TRBJ2-4; D is unresolved. V dropped 2 bases and J dropped 1 base, with 9 bases sitting between them. Germline V gene sequence: CDR1 SNHLY, CDR2 FYNNEI. This CDR3 comprises 15 residues. The CDR3, as DNA: TGTGCCAGCAGTGAACGCCTTCTGGCCAAAAACATTCAGTACTTC. Protein sequence: CASSERLLAKNIQYF.

V and J are TRBV4-1 and TRBJ2-2, with a possible D match to TRBD2 (5 bases). CDR1 and CDR2 from the germline V gene are MGHRA and YSYEKL. V was cut by 4 bases and J by 7 bases, with 16 bases left in between. This CDR3 contains 15 residues. The CDR3 spells CASSPLSGKSGELFF. The CDR3 DNA sequence: TGCGCCAGCAGCCCTCTGTCCGGGAAAAGCGGGGAGCTGTTTTTT.

Here the CDR3 reads CAWSTGTGGYNEQFF. CDR3 DNA sequence: TGTGCCTGGAGTACCGGGACAGGGGGATACAATGAGCAGTTCTTC. The rearrangement uses TRBV30 and TRBJ2-1; 11 bases line up with TRBD1. This CDR3 comprises 15 residues. Trimming cost V 2 bases and J 4 bases; bases outside gene matches: 4. Looked up from germline, CDR1 is GTSNPN and CDR2 is SVGIG (reference sequence).

The V call is TRBV4-1, the J call TRBJ2-7; D could derive from TRBD1 or TRBD2 (5 bases each). Trimming took 4 bases from V and 3 from J, leaving 13 bases between them. Per germline, CDR1 MGHRA and CDR2 YSYEKL. The CDR3 covers 14 residues. The CDR3 loop reads CASSLPGTIYEQYF. DNA for the CDR3: TGCGCCAGCAGCCTCCCCGGGACCATCTACGAGCAGTACTTC.

The CDR3 loop is CASSLQSGELFF. CDR3 in DNA: TGTGCCAGCAGTTTACAGTCCGGGGAGCTGTTTTTT. This rearrangement joins TRBV28 to TRBJ2-2; D is unresolved. V gave up 2 bases and J gave up 6 bases, with 4 bases separating them. Germline V gene lookup returns CDR1 MDHEN and CDR2 SYDVKM. The CDR3 consists of 12 residues. The whole variable domain, filled in from reference TRBV28 and TRBJ2-2, reads DVKVTQSSRYLVKRTGEKVFLECVQDMDHENMFWYRQDPGLGLRLIYFSYDVKMKEKGDIPEGYSVSREKKERFSLILESASTNQTSMYLCASSLQSGELFFGEGSRLTVL.

The CDR3 sequence: CASSFSGNNEQFF. The CDR3 bases are TGTGCCAGCAGTTTTTCAGGTAACAATGAGCAGTTCTTC. The chain uses TRBV27 and TRBJ2-1; D is unclear. This CDR3 comprises 13 residues. Germline V lookup: CDR1 MNHEY, CDR2 SMNVEV (reference sequence). V lost 3 bases to trimming and J lost 5 bases, with 8 bases between them.

The rearrangement joins TRBV6-1 to TRBJ2-3; 8 positions match TRBD1. Germline V CDR1 and CDR2: MNHNS, SASEGT. The V segment lost 5 bases and the J segment 4 bases; nucleotides outside the gene matches: 5. The CDR3 contains 14 residues. The CDR3 nucleotides read TGTGCCAGCAGTTTCCGACAGGGGTCAGATACGCAGTATTTT. Protein product: CASSFRQGSDTQYF.